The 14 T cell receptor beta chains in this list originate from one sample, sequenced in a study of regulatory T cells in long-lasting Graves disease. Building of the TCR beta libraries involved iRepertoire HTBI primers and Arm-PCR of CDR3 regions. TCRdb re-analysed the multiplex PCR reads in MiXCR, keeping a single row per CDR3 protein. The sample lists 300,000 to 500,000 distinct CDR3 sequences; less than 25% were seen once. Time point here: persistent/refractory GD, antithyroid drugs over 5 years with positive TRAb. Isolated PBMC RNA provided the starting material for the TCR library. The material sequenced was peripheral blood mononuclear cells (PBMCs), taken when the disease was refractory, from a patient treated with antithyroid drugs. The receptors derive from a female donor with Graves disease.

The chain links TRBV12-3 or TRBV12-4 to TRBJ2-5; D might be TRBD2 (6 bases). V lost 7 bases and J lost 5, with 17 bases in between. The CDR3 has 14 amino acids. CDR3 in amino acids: CASTRGAGRETQYF. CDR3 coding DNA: TGTGCCAGCACTCGTGGGGCAGGGAGGGAGACCCAGTACTTC.

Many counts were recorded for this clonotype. CDR3 sequence (DNA): TGTGCCAGCAGTTCTCAGACTAAACGTCAGCCCCAGCATTTT. Translated: CASSSQTKRQPQHF. The rearrangement links TRBV28 to TRBJ1-5; D is unresolved. Per the germline V gene, CDR1 is MDHEN and CDR2 is SYDVKM. The CDR3 has 14 amino acids. The V gene lost 4 bases and the J gene lost 6 bases, with 13 bases spanning the gap.

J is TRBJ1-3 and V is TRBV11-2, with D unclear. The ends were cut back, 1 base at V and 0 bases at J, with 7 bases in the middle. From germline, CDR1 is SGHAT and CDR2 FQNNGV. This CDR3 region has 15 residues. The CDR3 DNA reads TGTGCCAGCAGCTTAGCGGCCAGCTCTGGAAACACCATATATTTT. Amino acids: CASSLAASSGNTIYF.

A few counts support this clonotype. CDR3 bases: TGTGCCAGCAGCTCCATTAGTGGCCGACTAGCGGGATTTGCCGAGCAGTACTTC. Its protein is CASSSISGRLAGFAEQYF. The V gene is TRBV7-2, the J gene TRBJ2-7, with 11 bases fitting TRBD2. V lost 4 bases and J lost 6; bases outside the gene matches: 17. CDR1 and CDR2 from the germline V gene are SGHTA and FQGNSA. The CDR3 length is 18 residues.

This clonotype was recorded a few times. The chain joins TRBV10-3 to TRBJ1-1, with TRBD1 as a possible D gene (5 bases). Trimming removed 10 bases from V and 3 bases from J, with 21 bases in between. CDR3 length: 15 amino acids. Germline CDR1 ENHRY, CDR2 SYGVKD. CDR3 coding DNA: TGTGCCACCCACCGGGACCGAGTTGGCGACACTGAAGCTTTCTTT. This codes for CATHRDRVGDTEAFF.

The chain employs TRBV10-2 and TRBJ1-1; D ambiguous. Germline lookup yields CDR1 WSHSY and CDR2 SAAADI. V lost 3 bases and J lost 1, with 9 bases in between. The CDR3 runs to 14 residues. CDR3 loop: CASSDGQRNTEAFF. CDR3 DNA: TGCGCCAGCAGTGATGGCCAGCGGAACACTGAAGCTTTCTTT.

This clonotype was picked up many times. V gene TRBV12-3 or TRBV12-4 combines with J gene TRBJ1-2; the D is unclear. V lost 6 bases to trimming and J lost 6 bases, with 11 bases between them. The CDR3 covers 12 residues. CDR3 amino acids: CASSPTHDGYTF. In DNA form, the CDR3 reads TGTGCCAGCAGCCCCACTCATGATGGCTACACCTTC.

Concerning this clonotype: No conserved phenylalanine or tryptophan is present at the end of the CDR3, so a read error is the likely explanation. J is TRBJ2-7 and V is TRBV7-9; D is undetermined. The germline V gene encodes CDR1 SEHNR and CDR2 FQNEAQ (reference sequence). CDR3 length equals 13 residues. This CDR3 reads CASSLDPSHEQYS. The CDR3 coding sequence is TGTGCCAGCAGCTTAGATCCCTCCCACGAGCAGTACTCC.

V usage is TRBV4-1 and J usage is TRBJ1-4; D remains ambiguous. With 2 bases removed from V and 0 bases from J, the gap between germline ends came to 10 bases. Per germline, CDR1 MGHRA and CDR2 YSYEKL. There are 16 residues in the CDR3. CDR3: CASSQLRRSTNEKLFF. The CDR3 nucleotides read TGCGCCAGCAGCCAATTACGGAGGTCAACTAATGAAAAACTGTTTTTT.

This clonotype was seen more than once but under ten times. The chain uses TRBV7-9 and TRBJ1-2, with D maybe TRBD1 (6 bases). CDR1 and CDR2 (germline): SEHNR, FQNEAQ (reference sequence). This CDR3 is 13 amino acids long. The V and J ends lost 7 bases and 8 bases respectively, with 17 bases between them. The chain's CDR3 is CASNKGGGEGYTF. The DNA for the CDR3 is TGTGCCAGCAACAAGGGAGGGGGTGAGGGCTACACCTTC.

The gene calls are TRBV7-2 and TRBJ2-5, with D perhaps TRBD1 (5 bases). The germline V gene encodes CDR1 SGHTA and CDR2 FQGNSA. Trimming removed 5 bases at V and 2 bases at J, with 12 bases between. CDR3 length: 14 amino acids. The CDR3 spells CASSLGAKQETQYF. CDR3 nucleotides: TGTGCCAGCAGCCTAGGGGCGAAACAAGAGACCCAGTACTTC.

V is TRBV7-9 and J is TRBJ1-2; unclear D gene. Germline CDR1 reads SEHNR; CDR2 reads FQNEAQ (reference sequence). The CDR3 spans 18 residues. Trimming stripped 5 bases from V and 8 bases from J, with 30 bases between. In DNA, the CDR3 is TGTGCCAGCAGCCAGTTGACGCACCAGTCGCCTAGGTTAGAGGGCTACACCTTC. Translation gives CASSQLTHQSPRLEGYTF. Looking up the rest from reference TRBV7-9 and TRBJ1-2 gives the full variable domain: DTGVSQNPRHKITKRGQNVTFRCDPISEHNRLYWYRQTLGQGPEFLTYFQNEAQLEKSRLLSDRFSAERPKGSFSTLEIQRTEQGDSAMYLCASSQLTHQSPRLEGYTFGSGTRLTVV.

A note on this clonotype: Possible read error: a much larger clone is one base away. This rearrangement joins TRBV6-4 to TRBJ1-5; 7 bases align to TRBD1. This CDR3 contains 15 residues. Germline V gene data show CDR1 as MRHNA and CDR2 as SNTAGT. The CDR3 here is CASSYRGYSDQPQHF. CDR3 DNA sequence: TGTGCCAGCAGTTACAGGGGTTATAGCGATCAGCCCCAGCATTTT.

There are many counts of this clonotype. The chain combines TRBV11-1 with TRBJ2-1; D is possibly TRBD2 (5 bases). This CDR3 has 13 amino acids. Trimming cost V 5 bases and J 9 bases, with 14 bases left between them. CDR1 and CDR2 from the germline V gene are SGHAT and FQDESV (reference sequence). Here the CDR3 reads CASSQSRASEQFF. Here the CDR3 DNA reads TGTGCCAGCAGCCAGTCGCGGGCGAGTGAGCAGTTCTTC.